Following are 6 T cell receptor beta chains from one sample sequenced in a study of blood T cell repertoires in COVID-19 (TCRdb year 2020). Library construction relied on the immunoSEQ multiplex PCR assay. TCRdb mirrors the immuneACCESS table, restricted to in-frame sequences. Some clones are absent from its copies; in checked studies, under half trace to an unresolved V gene, and the reason for the others is unknown. The sample data list 200,000 to 300,000 clones, and about 86% of these were observed just once. Clones ranked in the top ten supply about 9% of the sample. Specimen: peripheral blood. These receptors were taken from a man older than 75 with acute or convalescent COVID-19.

V gene TRBV21-1 combines with J gene TRBJ2-7; the DNA was not used to check the table's D call, TRBD1. TRBV21-1 is tagged as a pseudogene. CDR3 size: 18 residues. The CDR3 DNA follows: TGTGCCAGCAGCGGAGGGACAGGGATTTACCCTTTTCCCTACGAGCAGTACTTC. It specifies CASSGGTGIYPFPYEQYF.

This sequence joins TRBV11-3 and TRBJ2-7; TRBD2 matches at 13 bases. CDR1 SGHNT and CDR2 YENEEA come from the germline V gene. Unmatched junction bases numbered 11, after V lost 5 bases and J lost 10 bases. This CDR3 has 15 residues. The CDR3 loop is CASSLSGTSGVQQYF. In DNA form, the CDR3 reads TGTGCCAGCAGCCTTAGTGGGACTAGCGGGGTGCAACAGTACTTC. The full variable domain, with the rest looked up from reference TRBV11-3 and TRBJ2-7, is EAGVVQSPRYKIIEKKQPVAFWCNPISGHNTLYWYLQNLGQGPELLIRYENEEAVDDSQLPKDRFSAERLKGVDSTLKIQPAELGDSAVYLCASSLSGTSGVQQYFGPGTRLTVT.

V gene TRBV7-3 combines with J gene TRBJ1-2; tentative D call: TRBD1 (5 bases). The CDR3 runs to 14 residues. V dropped 5 bases and J dropped 2 bases, with 12 bases sitting between them. In germline, CDR1 is SGHTA, CDR2 FQGTGA. CDR3 coding DNA: TGTGCCAGCAGCCCAGACAGCTCCAACTATGGCTACACCTTC. Translated, it gives CASSPDSSNYGYTF.

The J gene is TRBJ2-3, the V gene TRBV9; 9 bases are a match to TRBD2. Losses at the gene ends were 4 bases for V and 5 bases for J; bases not matched to a gene: 8. Germline CDR1 is SGDLS and CDR2 is YYNGEE. The CDR3 has 15 amino acids. CDR3 sequence (DNA): TGTGCCAGCAGCCCAGGACTAGCGCGCCTAGATACGCAGTATTTT. Amino acid sequence: CASSPGLARLDTQYF.

The chain recombines TRBV9 with TRBJ2-5, with 9 bases aligning to TRBD1. CDR3 length equals 13 residues. The germline V gene has CDR1 SGDLS and CDR2 YYNGEE. Losses at the gene ends were 4 bases for V and 3 bases for J; bases not matched to a gene: 1. The CDR3 sequence: CASSRDREETQYF. The CDR3 region has the DNA TGTGCCAGCAGCCGGGACAGGGAAGAGACCCAGTACTTC.

The rearrangement links TRBV2 to TRBJ2-2; possible D gene TRBD1, 5 bases. The CDR3 is 14 amino acids. Germline V gene data show CDR1 as SNHLY and CDR2 as FYNNEI. Trimming stripped 7 bases from V and 3 bases from J, with 12 bases between. The CDR3 DNA is TGTGCCAGCAATAGACAGCATTACACCGGGGAGCTGTTTTTT. Residues: CASNRQHYTGELFF. Complete variable domain (other parts from reference TRBV2 and TRBJ2-2): EPEVTQTPSHQVTQMGQEVILRCVPISNHLYFYWYRQILGQKVEFLVSFYNNEISEKSEIFDDQFSVERPDGSNFTLKIRSTKLEDSAMYFCASNRQHYTGELFFGEGSRLTVL.